The sequence of this TCR beta chain was determined in a study of control samples from healthy donors and cancer patients. Germline V gene data show CDR1 as LNHNV and CDR2 as YYDKDF (reference sequence). V lost 5 bases and J lost 0, with 19 bases in between. This CDR3 spans 17 amino acids. This clone was observed a handful of times. Repertoires were generated with immunoSEQ multiplex PCR, while TCRdb's copy carries only in-frame clones and drops some. The sample contains 100,000 to 150,000 clones, around 93% of which appear only once. Sequenced sample: blood. V gene TRBV15 combines with J gene TRBJ1-1, with D possibly TRBD1 on 6 matching bases. The receptor was isolated from a man younger than 30 in good health. CDR3 in DNA: TGTGCCACCAGCCCACACAGGGATGGGGCAATGAACACTGAAGCTTTCTTT. As protein: CATSPHRDGAMNTEAFF.